Listed here are 21 T cell receptor beta chains from one sample, sequenced in a study of T-cell memory formation after mild COVID-19. One entry per CDR3 protein, called by TCRdb with MiXCR from the 5' RACE reads. The table has under 300,000 distinct CDR3 sequences, roughly 18% seen once. Source material: PBMCs or a T cell subset sorted from them (not recorded which). These TCRs come from a man younger than 35 who had mild COVID-19 (a few samples of this study predate the infection). Cell type and time point are not known.

The CDR3, as DNA: TGTGCCAGCAAATCTGGGTTTTACAATGAGCAGTTCTTC. This gives the protein CASKSGFYNEQFF. The chain couples TRBV2 to TRBJ2-1; the D is unclear. Germline V gives CDR1 SNHLY, CDR2 FYNNEI. Trimming shortened V by 7 bases and J by 4 bases, and 11 bases separated the two germline ends. The CDR3 loop spans 13 amino acids.

The CDR3 sequence: CASSQQEAGANVLTF. As DNA, the CDR3 is TGCGCCAGCAGCCAACAGGAGGCAGGGGCCAACGTCCTGACTTTC. This chain links TRBV4-1 with TRBJ2-6; TRBD2 is a possible D gene (5 bases). The CDR3 sequence is 15 residues long. CDR1 is MGHRA and CDR2 is YSYEKL in the germline V gene. Trimming took off 2 bases at V and 4 bases at J, with 9 bases between the two ends.

This clonotype has only a few counts. This chain uses TRBV5-6 with TRBJ1-1; TRBD1 aligns across 8 bases. Germline V gene lookup returns CDR1 SGHDT and CDR2 YYEEEE. The CDR3 consists of 16 residues. The junction had 8 bases not matched to a gene; V was cut back by 4 bases and J by 0 bases. CDR3 residues: CASSGWTGYMNTEAFF. CDR3 bases: TGTGCCAGCAGCGGCTGGACAGGGTATATGAACACTGAAGCTTTCTTT.

The chain couples TRBV6-2 or TRBV6-3 to TRBJ2-5; 10 nucleotides match TRBD1. V lost 2 bases to trimming and J lost 14 bases; unmatched junction nucleotides: 8. CDR1 and CDR2 from the germline V gene are MNHEY and SVGEGT. This CDR3 contains 13 residues. CDR3 DNA sequence: TGTGCCAGCAGTTACCAGGACAGGGGGTCGACCTACTTC. This gives the protein CASSYQDRGSTYF.

This clonotype has more than one count but fewer than ten. V is TRBV7-2 and J is TRBJ2-7; 10 nucleotides line up with TRBD2. J was trimmed by 7 bases and V by 7 bases; bases with no gene match: 7. In germline, CDR1 is SGHTA, CDR2 FQGNSA. This CDR3 region has 13 residues. CDR3 sequence: CASTFSGGREQYF. The CDR3 DNA follows: TGTGCCAGCACCTTTAGCGGGGGGCGGGAGCAGTACTTC.

This chain links TRBV12-3 or TRBV12-4 with TRBJ2-7, with D uncertain. CDR3 length: 13 amino acids. CDR3 nucleotides: TGTGTCCCGGGTCAGGCCCACACCTACGAGCAGTACTTC. This sequence encodes CVPGQAHTYEQYF.

J is TRBJ1-5 and V is TRBV7-8; maybe TRBD1 (6 bases). The CDR3 is 17 amino acids. Trimming pared 5 bases from V and 1 base from J, leaving 18 bases between. Per germline, CDR1 SGHVS and CDR2 FQNEAQ. In nucleotides, the CDR3 is TGTGCCAGCAGCGCCCGCAGGGGTGATTTAAGCAATCAGCCCCAGCATTTT. This codes for CASSARRGDLSNQPQHF.

CDR3 in amino acids: CASSEHRGDTQYF. The CDR3 DNA reads as TGTGCCAGCAGCGAACACAGGGGTGATACGCAGTATTTT. The chain links TRBV6-2 or TRBV6-3 to TRBJ2-3; 7 nucleotides match TRBD1. Germline V gives CDR1 MNHEY, CDR2 SVGEGT. This CDR3 is 13 amino acids long. Germline trimming cut 6 bases from V and 6 bases from J; bases unmatched to any gene: 6.

This chain joins TRBV15 and TRBJ2-1, with TRBD2 as a possible D gene (7 bases). The V gene lost 2 bases and the J gene lost 9 bases, with 17 bases spanning the gap. The CDR3 is 15 amino acids. The germline CDR1 and CDR2 sequences are LNHNV and YYDKDF (reference sequence). The CDR3 region has the DNA TGTGCCACCAGCAGACCGATGGGGGGGGCCAGTGAGCAGTTCTTC. Protein sequence: CATSRPMGGASEQFF.

This clonotype was seen a handful of times. The chain employs TRBV19 and TRBJ2-7, with TRBD1 matching 12 bases. The ends lost 9 bases at V and 9 bases at J; junction bases unmatched: 9. There are 13 residues in the CDR3. Germline CDR1 and CDR2: LNHDA and SQIVND (reference sequence). CDR3 in amino acids: CASDPGQGAPQYF. In DNA form, the CDR3 reads TGTGCCAGCGACCCGGGACAGGGGGCGCCGCAGTACTTC.

The chain recombines TRBV29-1 with TRBJ1-3; TRBD1 might be the D (5 bases). Per germline, CDR1 SQVTM and CDR2 ANQGSEA. This CDR3 has 15 amino acids. Deletions cut 5 bases from V and 4 bases from J, with 18 bases between. The CDR3 bases are TGCAGCGTTTTCACTGTAGGGGCGCGGGGAAACACCATATATTTT. Protein sequence: CSVFTVGARGNTIYF.

The chain carries TRBV5-1 and TRBJ1-1; D uncertain. Germline lookup yields CDR1 SGHRS and CDR2 YFSETQ. V lost 4 bases, J lost 1 base, and 11 bases lay in between. This CDR3 contains 14 residues. The DNA of the CDR3 is TGCGCCAGCAGCCGTCTAGCAGCGAACACTGAAGCTTTCTTT. It encodes CASSRLAANTEAFF. Full variable domain (outside the CDR3, taken from reference TRBV5-1 and TRBJ1-1): KAGVTQTPRYLIKTRGQQVTLSCSPISGHRSVSWYQQTPGQGLQFLFEYFSETQRNKGNFPGRFSGRQFSNSRSEMNVSTLELGDSALYLCASSRLAANTEAFFGQGTRLTVV.

This clonotype has only a few counts. V usage is TRBV5-5 and J usage is TRBJ2-6; 8 bases match TRBD1. The J segment lost 2 bases and the V segment lost 9 bases, leaving 10 bases of the junction unmatched. Germline values: CDR1 SGHKS, CDR2 YYEKEE (reference sequence). The CDR3 has 16 residues. CDR3 protein: CATTDRGDPGANVLTF. CDR3 in DNA: TGTGCCACCACAGACAGGGGAGACCCTGGGGCCAACGTCCTGACTTTC. The whole variable domain, filled in from reference TRBV5-5 and TRBJ2-6, reads DAGVTQSPTHLIKTRGQQVTLRCSPISGHKSVSWYQQVLGQGPQFIFQYYEKEERGRGNFPDRFSARQFPNYSSELNVNALLLGDSALYLCATTDRGDPGANVLTFGAGSRLTVL.

The sample holds a few counts of this clonotype. The chain has TRBV4-3 and TRBJ1-3, with D uncertain. Germline V lookup: CDR1 LGHNA, CDR2 YSLEER. This CDR3 is built from 17 residues. Trimming shortened V by 3 bases and J by 2 bases, and 17 bases separated the two germline ends. The CDR3 sequence: CASSHPGVGSTGNTIYF. The CDR3 nucleotides read TGCGCCAGCAGCCACCCCGGTGTCGGATCTACTGGAAACACCATATATTTT.

The gene calls are TRBV4-3 and TRBJ1-4; D call uncertain. With 0 bases removed from V and 8 bases from J, the gap between germline ends came to 16 bases. CDR1 LGHNA and CDR2 YSLEER come from the germline V gene. The CDR3 length is 16 residues. CDR3 sequence: CASSQDPQILGEKLFF. The CDR3 nucleotides are TGCGCCAGCAGCCAAGACCCCCAAATTCTGGGGGAAAAACTGTTTTTT.

V usage is TRBV5-5 and J usage is TRBJ2-3; TRBD2 matches at 9 bases. Germline CDR1 reads SGHKS; CDR2 reads YYEKEE (reference sequence). V was pared by 2 bases and J by 0 bases, with 4 bases of the junction left unmatched. CDR3 length: 16 amino acids. CDR3 nucleotide sequence: TGTGCCAGCAGCTTTTCTAGCGGGGCGAGCACAGATACGCAGTATTTT. This translates into CASSFSSGASTDTQYF.

The chain uses TRBV18 and TRBJ2-6, with 7 bases identical to TRBD2. Germline V gene lookup returns CDR1 KGHSH and CDR2 LQKENI. The CDR3 has 15 amino acids. The ends lost 3 bases at V and 12 bases at J; junction bases unmatched: 11. This CDR3 is CASSPGEGGGGVLTF. The CDR3 DNA reads TGTGCCAGCTCACCGGGGGAGGGAGGAGGAGGCGTCCTGACTTTC.

The chain links TRBV30 to TRBJ1-2, with D unresolved. The V end was cut by 4 bases, the J end by 4 bases, with 13 bases between. CDR3 length: 13 amino acids. The germline CDR1 and CDR2 sequences are GTSNPN and SVGIG (reference sequence). The CDR3 DNA follows: TGTGCCTGGACCACAACGGTGAGCTATGGCTACACCTTC. Protein: CAWTTTVSYGYTF.

The V gene is TRBV4-1, the J gene TRBJ2-3; 11 nucleotides line up with TRBD2. The CDR3 has 18 residues. With 0 bases clipped from V and 7 bases from J, the junction kept 12 bases outside the gene matches. Germline CDR1 and CDR2: MGHRA and YSYEKL. This chain's CDR3 is CASSQEGSGGAFWYTQYF. The CDR3 DNA follows: TGCGCCAGCAGCCAAGAGGGTAGCGGGGGGGCCTTTTGGTATACGCAGTATTTT.

This chain links TRBV6-1 with TRBJ2-7; D may be TRBD1 or TRBD2 (5 bases each). This CDR3 has 14 amino acids. Trimming left V 7 bases short and J 3 bases short, with 16 bases between. Germline V CDR1 and CDR2: MNHNS, SASEGT. CDR3 coding DNA: TGTGCCAGCAACCCCGGGGCCAATCTCTACGAGCAGTACGTC. This gives the protein CASNPGANLYEQYV.

The chain joins TRBV23-1 to TRBJ2-2; 7 bases align to TRBD2. Being an ORF, TRBV23-1 has a function that is uncertain. Losses at the gene ends were 1 base for V and 2 bases for J; bases not matched to a gene: 7. The CDR3 is made up of 17 amino acids. The CDR3 DNA is TGCGCCAGCAGTCAATGTGGGCGGGGGAGAAACACCGGGGAGCTGTTTTTT. Its translation: CASSQCGRGRNTGELFF.